Below, one T cell receptor (beta chain) is given with its context. This clone has more than one count but fewer than ten. What antigen it recognizes has not been identified. Qualities for individual bases were not recorded, and no much larger clone is one base off. Whole blood was collected in K2EDTA tubes by collaborating institutions according to the institutions' own protocols. For TCRbeta analysis, collaborators shipped samples as frozen whole blood, isolated PBMCs, or DNA extracted from either of those sample types. This entry comes from a study of blood T cell repertoires in COVID-19 (dated by TCRdb to 2019 to 2021). For the study in its entirety: Samples covering the acute and convalescent phases of COVID-19 were provided by collaborators in the United States, Italy and Spain. A freely available public database, intended as a resource for researchers studying the immune response to SARS-CoV-2, is where the repertoires were released. Subjects who had been exposed to COVID-19, were actively infected with it, or had recovered from it provided the deeply sampled blood TCRbeta repertoires that made up the dataset. Where HLA class I and class II types were available, the types were taken from metadata supplied by the sample provider, not from assay-based typing. Nearly every sample came with metadata listing a de-identified subject ID, COVID-19 status, age in years and sex. The samples were drawn from the first 160 participants of the ongoing ImmuneRACE study and from 1,254 subjects provided by 6 global collaborators. The material from the prospective study consisted of cDNA or gDNA derived from T cells, B-cell-depleted T cells, or PBMCs. The paper's findings and limits, for the study overall: The quantity of clinical and demographic metadata differed by source and by participant and was supplied without curation.

TCRbeta CDR3 regions were amplified from genomic DNA using the immunoSEQ Assay, a bias-controlled multiplex PCR. The paper's processing steps were these. Nucleated cell counts per sample were estimated from amplification of reference gene primers within the assay. To quantify the absolute abundance of each unique TCRbeta CDR3 rearrangement, sequence reads were collapsed and filtered. For each sample, productive Simpson clonality was calculated as the square root of Simpson's diversity index over productive rearrangements. This immuneACCESS table, as held by TCRdb, lists in-frame sequences with V and J called but not all clones. Of the missing ones, under half trace to an unresolved V gene in checked studies; the others have no known cause. V, J and clone size were drawn from that table, and D and trimming were deduced from the DNA. The sample table contains 150,000 to 200,000 clones; only one count was recorded for 80% to 90% of them. The top ten constitute roughly 8.6% of the sample.

The germline V gene encodes CDR1 GTSNPN and CDR2 SVGIG (reference sequence). V is pared back by 1 base and J by 1 base, with 13 bases lying between the germline termini. From cysteine to phenylalanine, the CDR3 is 15 amino acids long. Just the 45-base CDR3 DNA is kept, in frame starting at base 1. The sequence was collected from a man aged 60 to 75 with acute or convalescent COVID-19. Source material: peripheral blood. The chain is encoded by TRBV30 joined to TRBJ1-2; no D gene is confidently identified. The CDR3 protein sequence reads: CAWSGGEGVNYGYTF. The nucleotide sequence is TGTGCCTGGAGTGGTGGCGAGGGTGTTAACTATGGCTACACCTTC.